This T cell receptor beta chain was captured in a study of blood T cell repertoires in COVID-19 (dated by TCRdb to the early 2020s). Notes on the research overall: Samples covering the acute and convalescent phases of COVID-19 were provided by collaborators in the United States, Italy and Spain. The material from the prospective study consisted of cDNA or gDNA derived from T cells, B-cell-depleted T cells, or PBMCs. The dataset comprised deeply sampled blood TCRbeta repertoires from subjects exposed to, actively infected with, or recovered from COVID-19. The repertoires were made available in a free public database intended to serve as a resource for research on the immune response to SARS-CoV-2. The samples were drawn from the first 160 participants of the ongoing ImmuneRACE study and from roughly 1,300 subjects provided by 6 global collaborators. A de-identified subject ID, COVID-19 status, age in years and sex were almost always included in the sample metadata. HLA class I and class II types, where available, came from metadata supplied by the sample provider rather than from assay-based typing. Here is what the overall study found, with its caveats: Clinical and demographic metadata were provided uncurated, with the amount varying by source and participant.

Trimming at the junction amounts to 7 bases on V and 5 bases on J, and the germline ends lie 14 bases apart. Its CDR3 holds 14 amino acids, cysteine through phenylalanine. The only DNA kept is the CDR3, 42 bases in frame from the first base. As encoded in the germline V gene, CDR1 is ENHRY while CDR2 is SYGVKD. Collaborating institutions collected whole blood in K2EDTA tubes following their own protocols. For TCRbeta analysis, collaborator samples were shipped as frozen whole blood, as isolated PBMCs, or as DNA extracted from either sample type. TCRbeta CDR3 regions were amplified from genomic DNA by means of the immunoSEQ Assay, a bias-controlled multiplex PCR. The original methods were these. Within the assay, amplification of reference gene primers was used to estimate how many nucleated cells each sample contained. To quantify the absolute abundance of each unique TCRbeta CDR3 rearrangement, sequence reads were collapsed and filtered. For each sample, productive Simpson clonality was calculated by taking the square root of Simpson's diversity index across productive rearrangements. The table comes from immuneACCESS by way of TCRdb, which keeps in-frame sequences with V and J called. Part of the clones is missing from these tables; in studies checked, under half for an unresolved V gene and the rest for unknown reasons. The V and J calls and clone size are taken from that table; D and trimming were inferred from the DNA. This sample comprises more than 200,000 clones, 85% to 90% of them detected only once. The ten biggest clones cover around 4.5% of the sample.

Concerning this clone itself: Its antigen is currently not known. Per-nucleotide qualities are absent, and no much larger clonotype sits a single base away.

This receptor was taken from a man aged 50-60 years with acute or convalescent COVID-19. Sequencing input: peripheral blood. The chain was built from TRBV10-3 and TRBJ2-2; tentative D gene TRBD1, with 5 bases matching. The sequenced DNA: TGTGCCATCAAGGACCCGAAGGGGACCGGGGAGCTGTTTTTT. It translates to CAIKDPKGTGELFF.